These 3 T cell receptor beta chains were all obtained from the same sample, sequenced in a study of blood T cell repertoires in COVID-19. The table came from immunoSEQ multiplex PCR; TCRdb's copy has only in-frame clones and leaves some out. Seen here are about 200,000 clones, 89% observed once, and the top ten hold around 8%. Material for sequencing was PBMCs or T cells enriched from blood (not recorded which). The source is a woman aged 18-30 years who had recovered from COVID-19.

The gene calls are TRBV18 and TRBJ1-5; 7 bases line up with TRBD1. The CDR3 extends over 14 amino acids. After removal of 5 bases from V and 4 bases from J, the junction contained 5 bases not matched to a gene. Germline CDR1 KGHSH, CDR2 LQKENI. This CDR3 reads CASSGAGGNQPQHF. CDR3 in DNA: TGTGCCAGCTCAGGGGCAGGGGGTAATCAGCCCCAGCATTTT.

V is TRBV25-1 and J is TRBJ1-1, with 8 bases lining up with TRBD1. CDR3 length: 15 residues. Germline trimming cut 3 bases from V and 5 bases from J; bases unmatched to any gene: 8. CDR1 and CDR2 from the germline V gene are MGHDK and SYGVNS. For the CDR3, the DNA is TGTGCCAGCAGTGACTCCCGGACAGGGTGGACTGAAGCTTTCTTT. Translation gives CASSDSRTGWTEAFF.

V gene TRBV14 combines with J gene TRBJ1-6; D gene unclear. Trimming took 0 bases from V and 7 from J, leaving 4 bases between them. The CDR3 is made up of 13 amino acids. Germline values: CDR1 SGHDN, CDR2 FVKESK. CDR3 residues: CASSQDGNSPLHF. The DNA of the CDR3 is TGTGCCAGCAGCCAAGACGGGAATTCACCCCTCCACTTT.